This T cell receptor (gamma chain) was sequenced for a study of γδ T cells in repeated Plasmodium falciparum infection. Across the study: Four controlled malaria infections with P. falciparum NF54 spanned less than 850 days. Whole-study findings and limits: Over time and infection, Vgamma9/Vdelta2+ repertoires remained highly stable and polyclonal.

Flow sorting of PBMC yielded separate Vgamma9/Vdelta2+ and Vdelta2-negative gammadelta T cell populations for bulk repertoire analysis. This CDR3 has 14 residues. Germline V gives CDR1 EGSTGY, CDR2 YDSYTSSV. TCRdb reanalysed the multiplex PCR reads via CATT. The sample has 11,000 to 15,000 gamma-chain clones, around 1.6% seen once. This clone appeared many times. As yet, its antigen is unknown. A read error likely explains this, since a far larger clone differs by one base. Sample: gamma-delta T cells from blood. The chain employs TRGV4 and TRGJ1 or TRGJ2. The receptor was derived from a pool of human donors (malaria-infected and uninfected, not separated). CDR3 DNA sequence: TGTGCCTCCTGGGATGGGCAGAGGTATTATAAGAAACTCTTT. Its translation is CASWDGQRYYKKLF.